These T cell receptor beta chains were read from a single sample in a study of cytomegalovirus exposure and HLA in healthy donors. The method was immunoSEQ multiplex PCR; TCRdb's version includes in-frame clones alone and lacks a portion of them. The repertoire includes under 250,000 clones, 81% of them detected once, and roughly 7.4% sits in the top ten. The sample consisted of PBMCs. These receptor sequences come from a woman aged 60-75 years in good health and CMV-seropositive. The CDR3 runs from the conserved cysteine through the conserved F or W. The D gene is left open where the match is weak. Expanded clones are given a class, and other clones once, few, many or no size at all.

j_call | v_call | clone_size | cdr3_length | d_call | cdr3_nt | cdr3_aa
TRBJ1-1 | TRBV28 | - | 15 | TRBD1 | TGTGCCAGCACTACCCCGGGACAGATGAACACTGAAGCTTTCTTT | CASTTPGQMNTEAFF
TRBJ2-5 | TRBV4-2 | - | 17 | TRBD2 | TGTGCCAGCAGCCAAGATACGAGCGGGGGGTACCAAGAGACCCAGTACTTC | CASSQDTSGGYQETQYF
TRBJ2-3 | TRBV25-1 | - | 16 | TRBD1 | TGTGCCAGCAGTGAAACTCGACAGGGCATGCCGGATACGCAGTATTTT | CASSETRQGMPDTQYF
TRBJ2-3 | TRBV5-1 | - | 15 | TRBD2 | TGCGCCAGCAGCTTGTCTAGCGGGAGGGCAGATACGCAGTATTTT | CASSLSSGRADTQYF
TRBJ1-1 | TRBV28 | few | 14 | TRBD1 | TGTGCCAGCAGTTCCCTTGACAGGGTCGTGGAAGCTTTCTTT | CASSSLDRVVEAFF
TRBJ1-3 | TRBV27 | - | 17 | TRBD1 | TGTGCCAGCAGTTTACAACCGCCGGGACAGGGTGGAAACACCATATATTTT | CASSLQPPGQGGNTIYF
TRBJ1-1 | TRBV7-3 | - | 14 | - | TGTGCCAGCAGCTCGGGATCGTTTAACACTGAAGCTTTCTTT | CASSSGSFNTEAFF
TRBJ2-7 | TRBV11-2 | - | 18 | TRBD2 | TGTGCCAGCAGCTTCGGGCTAGCGGGAATCAAACCCCTCTACGAGCAGTACTTC | CASSFGLAGIKPLYEQYF
TRBJ1-5 | TRBV2 | - | 14 | - | TGTGCCAGCAGTGGGGAGTATAGCAATCAGCCCCAGCATTTT | CASSGEYSNQPQHF
TRBJ2-5 | TRBV6-1 | - | 16 | TRBD1 | TGTGCCAGCAGTGAAGCGATGGGACAGACTGGAGAGACCCAGTACTTC | CASSEAMGQTGETQYF
TRBJ2-5 | TRBV6-6 | - | 13 | - | TGTGCCAGCAGTTCCGGACAGAAAGAGACCCAGTACTTC | CASSSGQKETQYF
TRBJ2-5 | TRBV10-3 | - | 19 | TRBD2 | TGTGCCATCAGTGAGTCCGGACTAGCGGGAGGGCCTGTCCCTTGGGAGCAGTACTTC | CAISESGLAGGPVPWEQYF
TRBJ1-3 | TRBV4-1 | - | 15 | - | TGCGCCAGCAGCCGGGACTCCCACTCTGGAAACACCATATATTTT | CASSRDSHSGNTIYF
TRBJ1-3 | TRBV5-1 | - | 16 | - | TGCGCCAGCAGCTTGGGTGGGGCTCTCTCTGGAAACACCATATATTTT | CASSLGGALSGNTIYF
TRBJ2-3 | TRBV28 | - | 12 | TRBD1 | TGTGCCAGCAGACGGGGACAGGGGCCGCGTGGGTTT | CASRRGQGPRGF
TRBJ2-3 | TRBV5-8 | - | 15 | - | TGTGCCAGCAGCTCGCAGGGGAGTAGCACAGATACGCAGTATTTT | CASSSQGSSTDTQYF
TRBJ2-6 | TRBV2 | - | 16 | - | TGTGCCAGCTGGAAAGGGGCCAACTCTGGGGCCAACGTCCTGACTTTC | CASWKGANSGANVLTF
TRBJ2-1 | TRBV4-1 | - | 16 | TRBD2 | TGCGCCAGCAGCCAAGGTACCGGGAGGAGGAACAATGAGCAGTTCTTC | CASSQGTGRRNNEQFF